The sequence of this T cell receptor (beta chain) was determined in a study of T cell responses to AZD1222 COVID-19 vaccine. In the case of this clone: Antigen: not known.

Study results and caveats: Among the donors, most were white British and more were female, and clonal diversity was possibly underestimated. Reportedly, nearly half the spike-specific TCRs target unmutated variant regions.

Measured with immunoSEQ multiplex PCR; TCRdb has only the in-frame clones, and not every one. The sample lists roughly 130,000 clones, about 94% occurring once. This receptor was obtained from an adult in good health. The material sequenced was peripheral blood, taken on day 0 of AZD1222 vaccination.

For the CDR3, the DNA is TGTGCCAGCAAAGGGGACAGGGGGAATACTGAAGCTTTCTTT. It yields the protein CASKGDRGNTEAFF. This chain joins TRBV27 and TRBJ1-1; the match to TRBD1 covers 11 bases. This CDR3 is 14 amino acids long. Germline CDR1 MNHEY, CDR2 SMNVEV (reference sequence). V shed 7 bases and J 5 bases; nucleotides not matched to a gene: 6.